What follows are 9 T cell receptor beta chains derived from one specimen sequenced in a study of blood T cell repertoires in COVID-19. The data were produced by immunoSEQ multiplex PCR, yet TCRdb's version contains in-frame clones alone and is incomplete. The sample lists hundreds of thousands of clones; 86% were seen once. Sequenced material: peripheral blood. Source of these receptors: a woman younger than 45 with active or convalescent COVID-19.

In regard to this clone: The sample has other DNA sequences that encode this CDR3 too. V usage is TRBV3-1 (or the pseudogene TRBV3-2) and J usage is TRBJ1-1; maybe TRBD1 (6 bases). The CDR3 consists of 14 residues. The V gene lost 3 bases and the J gene lost 1 base, with 9 bases spanning the gap. The germline gives CDR1 LGHDT, CDR2 YNNKEL (reference sequence). CDR3 nucleotide sequence: TGTGCCAGCAGCCAGGGGACACCGAACACTGAAGCTTTCTTT. It translates to CASSQGTPNTEAFF.

V usage is TRBV19 and J usage is TRBJ2-1, with 10 bases lining up with TRBD2. The J segment lost 7 bases and the V segment lost 9 bases, leaving 9 bases of the junction unmatched. CDR3 length: 14 amino acids. Germline V gene lookup returns CDR1 LNHDA and CDR2 SQIVND (reference sequence). The CDR3 DNA is TGTGCCAGCCGACTAGCGGGTGATGCGAATGAGCAGTTCTTC. It is translated as CASRLAGDANEQFF.

This sequence joins TRBV12-3 or TRBV12-4 and TRBJ1-2; D call uncertain. Deletions cut 3 bases from V and 2 bases from J, with 7 bases between. CDR3 length: 13 residues. CDR3 sequence reads: CASSLSQNYGYTF. DNA of the CDR3: TGTGCCAGCAGTTTGTCACAGAACTATGGCTACACCTTC.

With respect to this clone: In the same sample, other DNA sequences code for this CDR3. This rearrangement joins TRBV9 to TRBJ2-3, with D hard to call. The CDR3 is 14 amino acids. V was shortened by 0 bases and J by 0 bases, with 5 bases between the two germline ends. CDR1 SGDLS and CDR2 YYNGEE come from the germline V gene. CDR3 DNA: TGTGCCAGCAGCGTAGATTCTAGCACAGATACGCAGTATTTT. Its translation is CASSVDSSTDTQYF.

The chain couples TRBV6-4 to TRBJ2-1; possibly TRBD2 for D (5 bases). The CDR3 sequence is 16 residues long. Trimming removed 0 bases at V and 3 bases at J, with 12 bases between. Germline lookup yields CDR1 MRHNA and CDR2 SNTAGT. As DNA, the CDR3 is TGTGCCAGCAGTGACTCGCCGGCAACTAGCTACAATGAGCAGTTCTTC. Its translation: CASSDSPATSYNEQFF.

The rearrangement uses TRBV27 and TRBJ1-1, with a weak D call TRBD1 (5 bases). CDR3 length: 15 residues. Germline values: CDR1 MNHEY, CDR2 SMNVEV (reference sequence). V lost 7 bases and J lost 1, with 16 bases in between. Here the CDR3 DNA reads TGTGCCAGCACCCCGGTGGGGCCGGGGAACACTGAAGCTTTCTTT. Translating gives CASTPVGPGNTEAFF.

Only one count was recorded for this clone. The chain employs TRBV3-1 (or the pseudogene TRBV3-2) and TRBJ2-3, with TRBD2 matching 7 bases. The CDR3 runs to 16 residues. Germline V gene sequence: CDR1 LGHDT, CDR2 YNNKEL (reference sequence). Trimming at V came to 1 base and at J to 5 bases, leaving 9 bases not matched to a gene. CDR3 sequence: CASSQVLAGVKDTQYF. DNA for the CDR3: TGTGCCAGCAGCCAAGTACTCGCGGGAGTAAAAGATACGCAGTATTTT.

V usage is TRBV6-4 and J usage is TRBJ1-5; D is unresolved. CDR3 length equals 15 residues. The V end was cut by 6 bases, the J end by 5 bases, with 17 bases between. Looked up from germline, CDR1 is MRHNA and CDR2 is SNTAGT. DNA for the CDR3: TGTGCCAGCAGCCCAGAGGGAGGGCGTGATCAGCCCCAGCATTTT. It translates to CASSPEGGRDQPQHF.

The chain links TRBV7-9 to TRBJ2-7, with D unclear. Per the germline V gene, CDR1 is SEHNR and CDR2 is FQNEAQ (reference sequence). This CDR3 is 11 amino acids long. Trimming shortened V by 0 bases and J by 9 bases, and 6 bases separated the two germline ends. The CDR3 DNA follows: TGTGCCAGCAGCTTAGCTTATGTGCAGTACTTC. Its translation is CASSLAYVQYF.